Described below is a single TCR beta chain sequence and its context. What this receptor recognizes is not known. No much larger clone exists at a distance of one base, and base qualities are not known. TCRbeta CDR3 regions were amplified from genomic DNA using the immunoSEQ Assay, a bias-controlled multiplex PCR. For the original study's pipeline: Within the assay, amplification of reference gene primers was used to estimate how many nucleated cells each sample contained. To quantify the absolute abundance of each unique TCRbeta CDR3 rearrangement, sequence reads were collapsed and filtered. For each sample, productive Simpson clonality was calculated as the square root of Simpson's diversity index over productive rearrangements. Here the immuneACCESS table is served through TCRdb, limited to in-frame sequences with V and J called. Missing clones are a known gap in these copies; in checked studies unresolved V genes cover under half, and the rest lacks a known reason. V and J calls and clone size are those listed in that table; D and trimming were worked out from the DNA. This sample holds fewer than 250,000 clones; roughly 88% were observed only once. The top ten clonotypes cover 5.5% to 6.5% of the sample.

The data belong to a study of blood T cell repertoires in COVID-19 (TCRdb year 2020). Looking at the study overall: Collaborator samples came from the United States, Italy and Spain and covered acute and convalescent phases of COVID-19. Where available, HLA class I and class II types were taken from metadata supplied by the sample provider and were not determined by assay-based typing. A freely available public database, intended as a resource for researchers studying the immune response to SARS-CoV-2, is where the repertoires were released. Deeply sampled blood TCRbeta repertoires from subjects exposed to, actively infected with, or recovered from COVID-19 were included in the dataset. The samples were drawn from two sources: the first 160 participants of the ongoing ImmuneRACE study, and fewer than 1,500 subjects contributed by 6 global collaborators. The material from the prospective study consisted of cDNA or gDNA derived from T cells, B-cell-depleted T cells, or PBMCs. Nearly every sample came with metadata listing a de-identified subject ID, COVID-19 status, age in years and sex.

CDR1 and CDR2 (SGHRS, YFSETQ) derive from the germline V gene. The CDR3 runs 16 residues from the cysteine to the phenylalanine. The sequence is cut down to CDR3 DNA, 48 bases in frame from base 1. V lost 0 bases and J lost 1 base, and the count of bases not matched to a germline gene is 2. Overall results and qualifications from the work: The amount of clinical and demographic metadata varied by source and participant and was provided uncurated.

At one collaborating source in Seattle, patients were enrolled during active infection and were followed longitudinally through the course of disease. Each collaborating institution followed its own protocols to collect whole blood in K2EDTA tubes. For TCRbeta analysis, collaborator samples were shipped as frozen whole blood, as isolated PBMCs, or as DNA extracted from either sample type. This receptor was identified in a woman at least 80 years old with COVID-19, enrolled during active disease. The rearrangement combines TRBV5-1 with TRBJ2-2, with 8 central nucleotides matching TRBD2. The sequenced sample consisted of peripheral blood. The nucleotide sequence is given as TGCGCCAGCAGCTTGGGTCTAGCGGGGAACACCGGGGAGCTGTTTTTT. It codes for CASSLGLAGNTGELFF.